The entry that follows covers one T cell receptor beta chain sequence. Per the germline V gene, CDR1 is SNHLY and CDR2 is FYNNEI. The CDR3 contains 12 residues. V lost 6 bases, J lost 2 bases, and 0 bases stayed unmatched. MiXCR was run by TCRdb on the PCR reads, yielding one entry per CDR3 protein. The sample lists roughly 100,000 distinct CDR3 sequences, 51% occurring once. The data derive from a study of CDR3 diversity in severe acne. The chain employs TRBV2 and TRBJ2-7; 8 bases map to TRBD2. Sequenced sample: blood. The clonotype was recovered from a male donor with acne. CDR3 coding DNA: TGTGCCAGCAGCGGGGGGGCCTACGAGCAGTACTTC. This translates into CASSGGAYEQYF.